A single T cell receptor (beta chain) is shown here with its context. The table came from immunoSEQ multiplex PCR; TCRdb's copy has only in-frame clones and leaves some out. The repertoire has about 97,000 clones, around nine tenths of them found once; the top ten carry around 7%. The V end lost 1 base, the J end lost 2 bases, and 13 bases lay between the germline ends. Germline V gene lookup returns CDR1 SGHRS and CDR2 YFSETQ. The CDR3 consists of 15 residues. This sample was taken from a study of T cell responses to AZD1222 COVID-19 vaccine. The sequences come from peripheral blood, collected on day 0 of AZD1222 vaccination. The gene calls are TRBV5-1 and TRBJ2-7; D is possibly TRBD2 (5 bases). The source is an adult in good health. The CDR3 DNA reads TGCGCCAGCAGCTTGAGGAGGACGGACCCCTACGAGCAGTACTTC. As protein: CASSLRRTDPYEQYF.